Here is one T cell receptor (beta chain) with its context. The data are from a study of T cells after somatic rescue of genetic block. Some clones are missing from TCRdb's copy, which holds only in-frame ones; the method was immunoSEQ multiplex PCR. The sample yields about 67,000 clones, around 90% seen once. Material: peripheral blood mononuclear cells (PBMCs). The source of this sequence is a man aged 35 to 55.

The CDR3 DNA is TGTGCCAGTAGTTCTACTAGCGGGGATTACAATGAGCAGTTCTTC. It specifies CASSSTSGDYNEQFF. The V gene is TRBV19, the J gene TRBJ2-1, with 10 bases aligning to TRBD2. Trimming at V came to 5 bases and at J to 4 bases, leaving 5 bases not matched to a gene. Germline lookup yields CDR1 LNHDA and CDR2 SQIVND (reference sequence). The CDR3 loop spans 15 amino acids.